The 20 T cell receptor beta chains in this list originate from one sample, sequenced in a study of cytomegalovirus exposure and HLA in healthy donors. PCR used 60 Vbeta primers and 13 Jbeta primers. The assay was immunoSEQ multiplex PCR, and TCRdb's table has in-frame clones only and misses some. Of about 78,000 clones in the sample, roughly three quarters are singletons; the top ten hold 20% to 25%. Sequences were obtained from PBMCs. The receptors were gathered from a woman aged 45-65 years in good health and CMV-seropositive.

The chain is built from TRBV2 and TRBJ2-1; 8 bases agree with TRBD1. V trimming: 5 bases; J trimming: 4 bases; junction bases outside the gene matches: 7. Germline assignment: CDR1 SNHLY and CDR2 FYNNEI. The CDR3 spans 15 residues. The CDR3 is CASSPRGQRYNEQFF. CDR3 nucleotide sequence: TGTGCCAGCAGTCCCAGGGGGCAGCGATACAATGAGCAGTTCTTC.

This clone was recorded only once. The V call is TRBV6-1, the J call TRBJ1-2, with 7 bases aligning to TRBD1. Germline trimming cut 4 bases from V and 5 bases from J; bases unmatched to any gene: 7. Germline V gives CDR1 MNHNS, CDR2 SASEGT. The CDR3 runs to 14 residues. The CDR3 spells CASSAAGGLYGYTF. DNA for the CDR3: TGTGCCAGCAGTGCGGCAGGGGGTTTGTATGGCTACACCTTC.

The chain carries TRBV11-2 and TRBJ2-1; a possible D gene is TRBD2 (6 bases). The CDR3 spans 14 residues. Trimming left V 5 bases short and J 5 bases short, with 13 bases between. Germline assignment: CDR1 SGHAT and CDR2 FQNNGV. In nucleotides, the CDR3 is TGTGCCAGCAGCAAAGGGGAGGCCAACAATGAGCAGTTCTTC. It translates to CASSKGEANNEQFF.

V and J are TRBV13 and TRBJ2-1, with D possibly matching TRBD1 (5 bases). The CDR3 totals 15 residues. The germline CDR1 and CDR2 sequences are PRHDT and FYEKMQ (reference sequence). The V and J ends lost 5 bases and 0 bases respectively, with 11 bases between them. The CDR3 protein is CASSKTESSYNEQFF. The CDR3 bases are TGTGCCAGCAGCAAGACAGAAAGCTCCTACAATGAGCAGTTCTTC.

This chain uses TRBV20-1 with TRBJ1-1, with D tentatively TRBD1 (5 bases). Per germline, CDR1 DFQATT and CDR2 SNEGSKA (reference sequence). The length of the CDR3 is 11 residues. Trimming removed 8 bases at V and 1 base at J, with 8 bases between. For the CDR3, the DNA is TGCAGTACACAGGAGAACACTGAAGCTTTCTTT. It yields the protein CSTQENTEAFF.

The V call is TRBV10-3, the J call TRBJ2-3, with a tentative D call TRBD2 (5 bases). There are 15 residues in the CDR3. Germline V CDR1 and CDR2: ENHRY, SYGVKD. Trimming removed 2 bases at V and 4 bases at J, with 13 bases between. The CDR3 nucleotides are TGTGCCATCAGTGAGCGAGGGCCTCCGTCAGATACGCAGTATTTT. Its translation: CAISERGPPSDTQYF.

The chain recombines TRBV9 with TRBJ2-1; 7 bases align to TRBD2. In germline, CDR1 is SGDLS, CDR2 YYNGEE. The CDR3 length is 15 residues. Trimming took 4 bases from V and 3 from J; bases not matched to a gene: 7. The CDR3 region is CASSSGGLGYNEQFF. In DNA form, the CDR3 reads TGTGCCAGCAGCTCGGGGGGTCTCGGCTACAATGAGCAGTTCTTC.

This chain joins TRBV7-2 and TRBJ1-3; weak D call: TRBD1 (6 bases). The CDR3 sequence is 16 residues long. CDR1 SGHTA and CDR2 FQGNSA come from the germline V gene. V shed 1 base and J shed 0 bases, with 10 bases lying between them. The CDR3 reads CASSLVGRGSGNTIYF. CDR3 nucleotide sequence: TGTGCCAGCAGCTTAGTGGGCAGGGGCTCTGGAAACACCATATATTTT.

This clone came up once. V is TRBV7-2 and J is TRBJ2-1; D possibly corresponds to TRBD1 (6 bases). The CDR3 totals 15 residues. Germline V gene sequence: CDR1 SGHTA, CDR2 FQGNSA. The germline V and J ends were trimmed by 4 bases and 1 base, with 11 bases remaining between them. CDR3 DNA sequence: TGTGCCAGCAGCTCAGCCGGGACATCCTACAATGAGCAGTTCTTC. Amino acids: CASSSAGTSYNEQFF.

This clone has a handful of counts. The chain links TRBV19 to TRBJ2-1, with D perhaps matching TRBD2 (5 bases). Per germline, CDR1 LNHDA and CDR2 SQIVND (reference sequence). CDR3 length equals 13 residues. Trimming took 3 bases from V and 9 from J, leaving 12 bases between them. The CDR3 reads CASSISLGTEQFF. The DNA of the CDR3 is TGTGCCAGTAGTATTTCACTAGGCACTGAGCAGTTCTTC. Together with reference TRBV19 and TRBJ2-1, the CDR3 gives the full variable domain: DGGITQSPKYLFRKEGQNVTLSCEQNLNHDAMYWYRQDPGQGLRLIYYSQIVNDFQKGDIAEGYSVSREKKESFPLTVTSAQKNPTAFYLCASSISLGTEQFFGPGTRLTVL.

This chain connects TRBV5-4 to TRBJ2-2; the match to TRBD1 covers 7 bases. Trimming cost V 1 base and J 7 bases; bases outside gene matches: 7. Germline V gene data show CDR1 as SGHNT and CDR2 as YYREEE (reference sequence). This CDR3 region has 15 residues. In DNA, the CDR3 is TGTGCCAGCAGCTTGTTCGGACAGGCAAGCGGGGAGCTGTTTTTT. It specifies CASSLFGQASGELFF.

The rearrangement links TRBV5-1 to TRBJ1-2; D is perhaps TRBD1 (5 bases). This CDR3 has 12 amino acids. The V gene lost 4 bases and the J gene lost 8 bases, with 12 bases spanning the gap. CDR1 SGHRS and CDR2 YFSETQ come from the germline V gene. CDR3 bases: TGCGCCAGCAGCGCTATAAGGGGAGGCTACACCTTC. Protein sequence: CASSAIRGGYTF.

CDR3 DNA sequence: TGCGCCAGCAGCCAGGTGGTTGGGACAACCGAGCAGTACGTC. Its protein product is CASSQVVGTTEQYV. V is TRBV4-1 and J is TRBJ2-7; perhaps TRBD1 as D (6 bases). Germline lookup yields CDR1 MGHRA and CDR2 YSYEKL. Trimming shortened V by 3 bases and J by 6 bases, and 15 bases separated the two germline ends. This CDR3 is built from 14 residues.

The genes are TRBV5-1 and TRBJ2-7; D is perhaps TRBD2 (7 bases). This CDR3 comprises 15 residues. V dropped 1 base and J dropped 2 bases, with 13 bases sitting between them. Germline CDR1 is SGHRS and CDR2 is YFSETQ. The CDR3 is CASSLNGGAAYEQYF. The CDR3 DNA follows: TGCGCCAGCAGCTTGAATGGGGGGGCAGCCTACGAGCAGTACTTC. Supplemented by reference TRBV5-1 and TRBJ2-7, the full variable domain reads KAGVTQTPRYLIKTRGQQVTLSCSPISGHRSVSWYQQTPGQGLQFLFEYFSETQRNKGNFPGRFSGRQFSNSRSEMNVSTLELGDSALYLCASSLNGGAAYEQYFGPGTRLTVT.

J is TRBJ1-1 and V is TRBV7-9; D is undetermined. This CDR3 contains 14 residues. With 3 bases removed from V and 4 bases from J, the gap between germline ends came to 12 bases. From germline, CDR1 is SEHNR and CDR2 FQNEAQ (reference sequence). The DNA of the CDR3 is TGTGCCAGCAGCTTTTCCCTCCGGGGCACTGAAGCTTTCTTT. This sequence encodes CASSFSLRGTEAFF.

The chain employs TRBV5-1 and TRBJ1-1; D is uncertain. The CDR3 has 13 residues. V was cut by 2 bases and J by 2 bases, with 7 bases left in between. Germline V gene sequence: CDR1 SGHRS, CDR2 YFSETQ. The CDR3 region has the DNA TGCGCCAGCAGCTTTAGTGAAAACACTGAAGCTTTCTTT. It yields the protein CASSFSENTEAFF.

The DNA of the CDR3 is TGCGCCAGCAGCTTGGCCAGGGGACGTGGCGGAAACACCATATATTTT. Its translation: CASSLARGRGGNTIYF. The chain links TRBV5-1 to TRBJ1-3; weak D call: TRBD1 (6 bases). The germline V gene has CDR1 SGHRS and CDR2 YFSETQ. V lost 0 bases and J 4 bases, leaving 14 bases between the germline ends. CDR3 length: 16 amino acids.

This chain links TRBV2 with TRBJ2-3; TRBD2 matches 10 bases. V dropped 5 bases and J dropped 1; count of bases not matched to a gene: 6. The CDR3 loop spans 16 amino acids. Germline V gene lookup returns CDR1 SNHLY and CDR2 FYNNEI. The CDR3 nucleotides are TGTGCCAGCAGTTGGCTAGCGGGAGCGGGCACAGATACGCAGTATTTT. It translates to CASSWLAGAGTDTQYF.

This clone appeared once. CDR3 loop: CASSLGGGAAGELFF. DNA of the CDR3: TGTGCCAGCAGCTTGGGCGGGGGGGCAGCCGGGGAGCTGTTTTTT. V is TRBV5-6 and J is TRBJ2-2; 9 bases line up with TRBD2. Looked up from germline, CDR1 is SGHDT and CDR2 is YYEEEE. With V trimmed by 0 bases and J by 6 bases, 3 bases remained unmatched. CDR3 length: 15 residues.

The genes are TRBV5-1 and TRBJ2-7; TRBD2 aligns across 10 bases. V shed 4 bases and J 10 bases; nucleotides not matched to a gene: 8. Germline assignment: CDR1 SGHRS and CDR2 YFSETQ. The CDR3 extends over 13 amino acids. The CDR3 region is CASSGSGGVVQYF. DNA for the CDR3: TGCGCCAGCAGCGGCAGCGGGGGGGTAGTCCAGTACTTC.